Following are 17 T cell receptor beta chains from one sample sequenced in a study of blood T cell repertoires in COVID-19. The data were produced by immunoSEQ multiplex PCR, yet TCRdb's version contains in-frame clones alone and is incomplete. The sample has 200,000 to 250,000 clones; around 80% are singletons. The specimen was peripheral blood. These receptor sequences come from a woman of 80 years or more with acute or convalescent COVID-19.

As DNA, the CDR3 is TGCGCCAGCAGCCAAGATAGTTGGAGGAGCATTCAGTACTTC. Amino acids: CASSQDSWRSIQYF. The chain links TRBV4-1 to TRBJ2-4; possible D gene TRBD2, 5 bases. Trimming cost V 0 bases and J 9 bases, with 12 bases left between them. The germline V gene encodes CDR1 MGHRA and CDR2 YSYEKL. The CDR3 length is 14 residues.

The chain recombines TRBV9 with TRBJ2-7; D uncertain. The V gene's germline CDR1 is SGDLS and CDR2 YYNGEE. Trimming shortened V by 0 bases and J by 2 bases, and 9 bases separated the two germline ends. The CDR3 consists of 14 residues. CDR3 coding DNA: TGTGCCAGCAGCGTAGAGTACTACCCCTACGAGCAGTACTTC. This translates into CASSVEYYPYEQYF.

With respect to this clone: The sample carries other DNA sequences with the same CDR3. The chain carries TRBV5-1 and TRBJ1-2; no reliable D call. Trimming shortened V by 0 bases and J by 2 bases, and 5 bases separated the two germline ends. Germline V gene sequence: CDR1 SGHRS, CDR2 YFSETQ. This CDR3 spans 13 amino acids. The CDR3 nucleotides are TGCGCCAGCAGCTTGGACAGCAACTATGGCTACACCTTC. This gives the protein CASSLDSNYGYTF.

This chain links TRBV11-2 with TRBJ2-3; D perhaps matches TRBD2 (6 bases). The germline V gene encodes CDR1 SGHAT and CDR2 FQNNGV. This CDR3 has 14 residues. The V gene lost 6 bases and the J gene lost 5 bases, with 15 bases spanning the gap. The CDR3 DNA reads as TGTGCCAGCAGGCGAGGAGGGCCCGGAGATACGCAGTATTTT. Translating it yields CASRRGGPGDTQYF.

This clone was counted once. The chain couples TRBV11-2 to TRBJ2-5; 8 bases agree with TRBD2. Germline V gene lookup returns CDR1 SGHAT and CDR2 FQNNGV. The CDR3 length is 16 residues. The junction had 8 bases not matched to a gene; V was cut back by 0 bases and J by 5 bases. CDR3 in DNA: TGTGCCAGCAGCTTAGACCCCGCGGGGGGCCTTGAGACCCAGTACTTC. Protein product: CASSLDPAGGLETQYF.

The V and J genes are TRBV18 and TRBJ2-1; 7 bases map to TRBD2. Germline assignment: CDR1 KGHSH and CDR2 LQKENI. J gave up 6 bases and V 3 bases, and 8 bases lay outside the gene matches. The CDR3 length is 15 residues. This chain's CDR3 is CASSPPRRGVNEQFF. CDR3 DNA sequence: TGTGCCAGCTCACCCCCGAGACGGGGGGTCAATGAGCAGTTCTTC.

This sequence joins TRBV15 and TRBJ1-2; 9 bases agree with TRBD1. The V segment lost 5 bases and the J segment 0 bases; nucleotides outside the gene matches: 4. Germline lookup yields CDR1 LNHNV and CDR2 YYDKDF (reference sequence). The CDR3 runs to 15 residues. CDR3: CATSLGQGANYGYTF. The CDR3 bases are TGTGCCACCAGCCTGGGACAGGGAGCTAACTATGGCTACACCTTC.

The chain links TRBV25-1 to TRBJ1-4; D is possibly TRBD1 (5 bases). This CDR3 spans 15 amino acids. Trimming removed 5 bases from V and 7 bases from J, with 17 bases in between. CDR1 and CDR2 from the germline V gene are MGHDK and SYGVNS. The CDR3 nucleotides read TGTGCCAGCAGTCCGACGGGGGTGAGGGCTGAAAAACTGTTTTTT. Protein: CASSPTGVRAEKLFF.

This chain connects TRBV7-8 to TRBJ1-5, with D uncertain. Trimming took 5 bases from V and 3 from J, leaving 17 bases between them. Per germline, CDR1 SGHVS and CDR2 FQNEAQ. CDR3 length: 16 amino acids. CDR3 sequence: CASSLLGVVYNQPQHF. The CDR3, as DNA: TGTGCCAGCAGCCTCCTCGGAGTAGTCTACAATCAGCCCCAGCATTTT.

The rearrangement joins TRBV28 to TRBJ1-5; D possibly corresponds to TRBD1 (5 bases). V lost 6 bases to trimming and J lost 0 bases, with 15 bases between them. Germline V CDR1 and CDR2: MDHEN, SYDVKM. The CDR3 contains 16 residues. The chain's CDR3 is CASSLGGADSNQPQHF. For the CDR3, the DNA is TGTGCCAGCAGCCTGGGCGGGGCAGATAGCAATCAGCCCCAGCATTTT.

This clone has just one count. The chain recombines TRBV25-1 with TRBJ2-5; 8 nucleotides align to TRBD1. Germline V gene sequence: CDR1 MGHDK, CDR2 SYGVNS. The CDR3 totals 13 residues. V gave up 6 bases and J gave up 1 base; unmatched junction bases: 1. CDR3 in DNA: TGTGCCAGCAGGCAGGGGGCCCAAGAGACCCAGTACTTC. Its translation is CASRQGAQETQYF.

The CDR3 DNA reads as TGTGCCAGCAGCCAAGCGGGGAGAGGAGCTTTCTTT. Translation gives CASSQAGRGAFF. This sequence joins TRBV3-1 (or the pseudogene TRBV3-2) and TRBJ1-1; D is undetermined. In germline, CDR1 is LGHDT, CDR2 YNNKEL (reference sequence). The V end was cut by 1 base, the J end by 10 bases, with 10 bases between. The CDR3 is 12 amino acids.

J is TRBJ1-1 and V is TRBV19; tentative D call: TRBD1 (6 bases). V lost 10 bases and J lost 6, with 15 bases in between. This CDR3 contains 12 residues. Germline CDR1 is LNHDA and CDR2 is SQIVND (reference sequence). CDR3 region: CATSTGFAEAFF. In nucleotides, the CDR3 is TGTGCCACCTCAACAGGGTTCGCTGAAGCTTTCTTT.

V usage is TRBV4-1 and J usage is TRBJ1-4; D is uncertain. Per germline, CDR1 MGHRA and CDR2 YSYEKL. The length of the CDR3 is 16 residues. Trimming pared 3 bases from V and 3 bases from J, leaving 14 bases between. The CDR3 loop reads CASSHSAGSPNEKLFF. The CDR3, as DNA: TGCGCCAGCAGCCACTCCGCCGGGAGCCCTAATGAAAAACTGTTTTTT.

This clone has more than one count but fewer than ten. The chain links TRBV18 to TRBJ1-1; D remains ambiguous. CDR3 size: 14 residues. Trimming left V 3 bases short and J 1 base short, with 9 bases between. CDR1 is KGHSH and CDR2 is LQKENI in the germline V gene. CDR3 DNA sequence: TGTGCCAGCTCACCTACCCGGGGGAACACTGAAGCTTTCTTT. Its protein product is CASSPTRGNTEAFF.

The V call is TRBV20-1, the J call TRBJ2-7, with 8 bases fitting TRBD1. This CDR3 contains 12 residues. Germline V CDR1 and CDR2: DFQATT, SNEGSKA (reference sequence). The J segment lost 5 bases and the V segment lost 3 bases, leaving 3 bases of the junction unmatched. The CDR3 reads CSASDRGDEQYF. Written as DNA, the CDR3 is TGCAGTGCTAGTGACAGGGGCGACGAGCAGTACTTC.

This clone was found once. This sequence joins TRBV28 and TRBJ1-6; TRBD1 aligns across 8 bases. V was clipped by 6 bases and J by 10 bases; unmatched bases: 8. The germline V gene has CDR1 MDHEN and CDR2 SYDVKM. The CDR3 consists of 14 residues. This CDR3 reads CASSRGTGGSPLHF. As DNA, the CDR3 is TGTGCCAGCAGCCGGGGGACAGGAGGGTCACCCCTCCACTTT.